The 12 T cell receptor beta chains below were found in one sample sequenced in a study of cytomegalovirus exposure and HLA in healthy donors. A multiplex PCR was run with 60 Vbeta primers and 13 Jbeta primers. TCRdb's copy holds only in-frame clones and misses some; the assay was immunoSEQ multiplex PCR. The table lists 100,000 to 150,000 clones, around 67% of them singletons. Input material: PBMCs. These receptors all come from a man in his fifties or sixties in good health and CMV-seropositive.

There are a few counts of this clone. The J gene is TRBJ2-1, the V gene TRBV29-1; D perhaps matches TRBD2 (5 bases). The germline V and J ends were trimmed by 6 bases and 3 bases, with 9 bases remaining between them. CDR3 size: 12 residues. CDR1 and CDR2 (germline): SQVTM, ANQGSEA. For the CDR3, the DNA is TGCAGCGTCGGGGAACGCTACAATGAGCAGTTCTTC. As protein: CSVGERYNEQFF.

The chain uses TRBV7-8 and TRBJ2-7, with D perhaps matching TRBD1 (6 bases). The germline V gene has CDR1 SGHVS and CDR2 FQNEAQ. The CDR3 contains 13 residues. The V gene lost 4 bases and the J gene lost 6 bases, with 13 bases spanning the gap. CDR3 protein: CASSSQGFREQYF. The CDR3 nucleotides read TGTGCCAGCAGCTCACAGGGTTTTCGCGAGCAGTACTTC.

The chain couples TRBV5-1 to TRBJ2-1; 10 nucleotides line up with TRBD1. The V segment lost 7 bases and the J segment 7 bases; nucleotides outside the gene matches: 5. Germline V gives CDR1 SGHRS, CDR2 YFSETQ. This CDR3 has 13 amino acids. The CDR3 protein is CASGKDRGNEQFF. The DNA of the CDR3 is TGCGCCAGCGGGAAGGACAGGGGGAATGAGCAGTTCTTC.

This clone has a single count. The chain joins TRBV2 to TRBJ2-1, with D possibly matching TRBD2 (5 bases). Germline V gene sequence: CDR1 SNHLY, CDR2 FYNNEI. V lost 8 bases and J 0 bases, leaving 11 bases between the germline ends. The CDR3 is 14 residues long. The CDR3 loop is CASWDTSSYNEQFF. CDR3 bases: TGTGCCAGCTGGGATACTAGCTCCTACAATGAGCAGTTCTTC.

The chain is built from TRBV7-9 and TRBJ2-6; TRBD1 aligns across 9 bases. CDR1 is SEHNR, CDR2 FQNEAQ, per germline (reference sequence). The V and J ends lost 5 bases and 3 bases, in that order; junction bases with no gene match: 2. CDR3 length: 15 amino acids. CDR3: CASSPDRGGANVLTF. CDR3 bases: TGTGCCAGCAGCCCGGACAGGGGTGGGGCCAACGTCCTGACTTTC. Complete variable domain (other parts from reference TRBV7-9 and TRBJ2-6): DTGVSQNPRHKITKRGQNVTFRCDPISEHNRLYWYRQTLGQGPEFLTYFQNEAQLEKSRLLSDRFSAERPKGSFSTLEIQRTEQGDSAMYLCASSPDRGGANVLTFGAGSRLTVL.

This chain joins TRBV7-2 and TRBJ2-3; D uncertain. The germline V and J ends were trimmed by 5 bases and 4 bases, with 25 bases remaining between them. Looked up from germline, CDR1 is SGHTA and CDR2 is FQGNSA. The length of the CDR3 is 18 residues. CDR3 DNA: TGTGCCAGCAGCCAAAGTCCCCCGAGTGCCGGAGTAGCAGATACGCAGTATTTT. It is translated as CASSQSPPSAGVADTQYF.

The genes are TRBV11-2 and TRBJ2-5, with 8 positions matching TRBD1. CDR3 length: 14 amino acids. Germline loops: CDR1 SGHAT, CDR2 FQNNGV. The V gene end was trimmed by 4 bases and the J gene end by 7 bases; junction bases not matched to a gene: 8. CDR3 coding DNA: TGTGCCAGCAGCTGGAGGACAGGGACGGCGACCCAGTACTTC. Protein: CASSWRTGTATQYF.

This clone was seen just once. The V gene is TRBV10-1, the J gene TRBJ1-1; TRBD1 might be the D (5 bases). Germline loops: CDR1 WNHNN, CDR2 SYGVQD (reference sequence). The CDR3 loop spans 14 amino acids. V shed 3 bases and J shed 1 base, with 9 bases lying between them. The CDR3 region has the DNA TGCGCCAGCAGTGAAAATACAGGGAACACTGAAGCTTTCTTT. As protein: CASSENTGNTEAFF.

The V gene is TRBV5-8, the J gene TRBJ1-2; a possible D gene is TRBD1 (6 bases). Per germline, CDR1 SGHTS and CDR2 YDEGEE. The CDR3 covers 12 residues. V lost 2 bases and J 8 bases, leaving 10 bases between the germline ends. The CDR3 protein is CASSLGGRGYTF. The CDR3 coding sequence is TGTGCCAGCAGCTTAGGGGGACGGGGCTACACCTTC.

The rearrangement uses TRBV27 and TRBJ2-1; 8 nucleotides match TRBD2. V lost 4 bases to trimming and J lost 8 bases; unmatched junction nucleotides: 16. The CDR3 totals 17 residues. Per germline, CDR1 MNHEY and CDR2 SMNVEV (reference sequence). The CDR3 DNA sequence: TGTGCCAGCAGTTCACGGACTAGCCTCACAACGGTTGATGAGCAGTTCTTC. Its translation is CASSSRTSLTTVDEQFF.

The rearrangement links TRBV29-1 to TRBJ2-7; 9 nucleotides agree with TRBD2. J gave up 6 bases and V 4 bases, and 10 bases lay outside the gene matches. This CDR3 spans 14 amino acids. In germline, CDR1 is SQVTM, CDR2 ANQGSEA. The CDR3 DNA follows: TGCAGCGTTGTCTGGGCGGGGGGGATCTCCGAGCAGTACTTC. It codes for CSVVWAGGISEQYF.

The chain has TRBV28 and TRBJ1-2, with D perhaps matching TRBD1 (6 bases). Trimming removed 5 bases from V and 8 bases from J, with 21 bases in between. This CDR3 is built from 15 residues. CDR1 and CDR2 (germline): MDHEN, SYDVKM. CDR3 protein: CASSAPPRGTYGYTF. The CDR3 bases are TGTGCCAGCAGTGCCCCCCCGAGGGGGACCTACGGCTACACCTTC.